The rows below give T cell receptor beta chains drawn from one sample of a study of regulatory T cells in long-lasting Graves disease. One entry per CDR3 protein results from TCRdb running MiXCR on the multiplex PCR reads. The profile shows about 610,000 distinct CDR3 sequences, 15% to 20% of them singletons. This sample also belongs to another study, concerning T cells in Graves' hyperthyroidism and ophthalmopathy.

Sequenced material: peripheral blood mononuclear cells (PBMCs), taken at new diagnosis, from a patient treated with antithyroid drugs. These receptors all come from a man aged 18 to 35 with Graves disease. Each CDR3 is given with its conserved first and last residue. A D gene is named only where the DNA matches it firmly. Expanded clones get a size class; other rows say once, few or many, or leave the size out.

abundance,j_gene,v_gene,d_gene,CDR3aa,CDR3nt
many,TRBJ1-6,TRBV6-5,TRBD1,CASSYGDRGPPYNSPLHF,TGTGCCAGCAGTTACGGGGACAGGGGACCCCCTTACAATTCACCCCTCCACTTT
many,TRBJ2-7,TRBV14,NA,CASSRPGSYEQYF,TGTGCCAGCAGCCGTCCAGGATCCTACGAGCAGTACTTC
many,TRBJ1-5,TRBV10-3,NA,CAISEAGAQPQHF,TGTGCCATCAGTGAGGCCGGAGCTCAGCCCCAGCATTTT
NA,TRBJ2-7,TRBV9,TRBD2,CASSPRRGSLYEQYF,TGTGCCAGCAGCCCTCGGCGGGGGTCTCTCTACGAGCAGTACTTC
many,TRBJ2-7,TRBV5-1,NA,CASSDPRVSEQYF,TGCGCCAGCAGCGACCCCAGGGTTAGCGAGCAGTACTTC
many,TRBJ2-1,TRBV7-2,TRBD2,CASSSDWGGEQFF,TGTGCCAGCAGCTCGGACTGGGGGGGTGAGCAGTTCTTC
NA,TRBJ2-5,TRBV19,TRBD1,CASPGGEETQYF,TGTGCCAGCCCAGGGGGCGAAGAGACCCAGTACTTC
once,TRBJ1-1,TRBV9,NA,CASSVQGNENTEAFF,TGTGCCAGCAGCGTACAAGGGAATGAGAACACTGAAGCTTTCTTT
many,TRBJ1-1,TRBV18,NA,CASSPQGTGEAFF,TGTGCCAGCTCCCCCCAGGGGACCGGTGAAGCTTTCTTT
few,TRBJ1-2,TRBV30,NA,CAWRGAPGGGYTF,TGTGCCTGGAGGGGGGCCCCTGGTGGTGGCTACACCTTC
many,TRBJ2-7,TRBV12-3/TRBV12-4,TRBD2,CASSLSSGNSYEQYF,TGTGCCAGCAGTTTATCTAGCGGGAACTCCTACGAGCAGTACTTC
NA,TRBJ2-3,TRBV3-1,NA,CASSHQRGGADTQYF,TGTGCCAGCAGCCATCAAAGGGGGGGGGCAGATACGCAGTATTTT
NA,TRBJ2-7,TRBV7-3,TRBD2,CASSLFSGPSEGYF,TGTGCCAGCAGCTTATTTAGCGGGCCGTCTGAGGGGTACTTC
many,TRBJ2-2,TRBV3-1,NA,CASSQDRNTGELFF,TGTGCCAGCAGCCAAGACAGGAACACCGGGGAGCTGTTTTTT
once,TRBJ2-1,TRBV4-1,TRBD1,CASSPISTGGNEQFF,TGCGCCAGCAGCCCAATCTCGACAGGGGGCAATGAGCAGTTCTTC
few,TRBJ2-5,TRBV6-1,TRBD2,CAPGGSGRRYQETQYF,TGTGCCCCTGGTGGTAGCGGGAGAAGGTACCAAGAGACCCAGTACTTC
NA,TRBJ2-2,TRBV6-2/TRBV6-3,NA,CASSTGSQRNTGELFF,TGTGCCAGCAGTACAGGCTCGCAGCGGAACACCGGGGAGCTGTTTTTT
NA,TRBJ2-1,TRBV25-1,NA,CASRRDGTYNEQFF,TGTGCCAGCAGACGGGACGGAACCTACAATGAGCAGTTCTTC
NA,TRBJ2-7,TRBV27,TRBD2,CASSSTRLAGVSYEQYF,TGTGCCAGCTCCTCCACGCGGCTAGCGGGAGTTTCCTACGAGCAGTACTTC
few,TRBJ1-2,TRBV27,NA,CASSLKGGYGYTF,TGTGCCAGCAGTTTAAAGGGGGGGTATGGCTACACCTTC
many,TRBJ2-3,TRBV6-1,NA,CASSTSVDTQYF,TGTGCCAGCAGTACTTCAGTAGATACGCAGTATTTT
many,TRBJ2-3,TRBV6-5,TRBD2,CASSYPSGPEGDTQYF,TGTGCCAGCAGTTACCCTAGCGGTCCTGAAGGGGATACGCAGTATTTT
few,TRBJ1-3,TRBV7-2,NA,CAVKQGSGNTIYF,TGTGCCGTCAAACAGGGTTCTGGAAACACCATATATTTT
NA,TRBJ1-4,TRBV7-9,TRBD1,CASSPSRGTEKLFF,TGTGCCAGCAGCCCGTCCAGGGGGACTGAAAAACTGTTTTTT
NA,TRBJ1-6,TRBV19,NA,CASSIVRTHYNSPLHF,TGTGCCAGTAGTATAGTCCGGACTCACTATAATTCACCCCTCCACTTT